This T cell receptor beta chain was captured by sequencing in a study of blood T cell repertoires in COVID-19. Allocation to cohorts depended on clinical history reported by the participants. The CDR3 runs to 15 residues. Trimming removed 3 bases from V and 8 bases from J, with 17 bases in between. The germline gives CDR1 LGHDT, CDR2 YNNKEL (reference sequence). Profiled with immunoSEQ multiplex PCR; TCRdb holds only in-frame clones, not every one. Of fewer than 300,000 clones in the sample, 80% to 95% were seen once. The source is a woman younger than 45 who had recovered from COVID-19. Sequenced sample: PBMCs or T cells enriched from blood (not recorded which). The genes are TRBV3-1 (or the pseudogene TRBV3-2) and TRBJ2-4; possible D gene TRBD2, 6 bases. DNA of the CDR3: TGTGCCAGCAGCCACGCCGGGGCGGGAATGTACATTCAGTACTTC. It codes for CASSHAGAGMYIQYF.